The 27 T cell receptor beta chains listed next were all sequenced from one sample in a study of cytomegalovirus exposure and HLA in healthy donors. In the PCR, 60 Vbeta and 13 Jbeta primers were used. Using immunoSEQ multiplex PCR, the repertoire was profiled, and TCRdb retains in-frame clones only, with some absent. The profile shows approximately 170,000 clones, around 86% of them singletons. Sequenced sample: PBMCs. The receptors were gathered from a male donor in good health and CMV-seronegative.

J is TRBJ1-2 and V is TRBV5-4, with D perhaps TRBD1 (6 bases). V lost 3 bases to trimming and J lost 5 bases, with 26 bases between them. This CDR3 contains 18 residues. From germline, CDR1 is SGHNT and CDR2 YYREEE (reference sequence). Here the CDR3 DNA reads TGTGCCAGCAGCTCCTACCCACCCACAGGGCTAGGGGGTTATGGCTACACCTTC. Its translation is CASSSYPPTGLGGYGYTF.

V gene TRBV6-6 combines with J gene TRBJ1-3, with D possibly TRBD1 on 5 matching bases. The germline V gene encodes CDR1 MNHNY and CDR2 SVGAGI (reference sequence). The CDR3 runs 16 residues. The V end was cut by 6 bases, the J end by 4 bases, with 19 bases between. The CDR3 nucleotides are TGTGCCAGCAGCTCGGACGGGCAGGGCCCCGGAAACACCATATATTTT. Amino acid sequence: CASSSDGQGPGNTIYF.

The chain uses TRBV6-5 and TRBJ1-2; 8 positions match TRBD1. CDR1 is MNHEY and CDR2 is SVGAGI in the germline V gene. Trimming at V came to 7 bases and at J to 4 bases, leaving 2 bases not matched to a gene. This CDR3 is 12 amino acids long. CDR3 sequence reads: CASTRGPYGYTF. The CDR3 region has the DNA TGTGCCAGCACCAGGGGGCCCTATGGCTACACCTTC.

The V gene is TRBV5-6, the J gene TRBJ1-1; 7 bases are shared with TRBD1. Germline V gene sequence: CDR1 SGHDT, CDR2 YYEEEE. Unmatched junction bases numbered 22, after V lost 4 bases and J lost 7 bases. The CDR3 spans 18 residues. DNA for the CDR3: TGTGCCAGCAGCCGCAGAAGAAAACAGGGGCTTGACTTTGTTGAAGCTTTCTTT. Protein: CASSRRRKQGLDFVEAFF. The whole variable domain, filled in from reference TRBV5-6 and TRBJ1-1, reads DAGVTQSPTHLIKTRGQQVTLRCSPKSGHDTVSWYQQALGQGPQFIFQYYEEEERQRGNFPDRFSGHQFPNYSSELNVNALLLGDSALYLCASSRRRKQGLDFVEAFFGQGTRLTVV.

The CDR3: CASSFQQGSSSGNTIYF. CDR3 sequence (DNA): TGTGCCAGCAGCTTCCAACAGGGGTCCAGCTCTGGAAACACCATATATTTT. The gene calls are TRBV5-8 and TRBJ1-3; 7 bases align to TRBD1. Trimming removed 2 bases from V and 0 bases from J; junction bases left unmatched: 8. CDR3 length: 17 amino acids. Germline V gives CDR1 SGHTS, CDR2 YDEGEE.

The chain recombines TRBV2 with TRBJ1-2, with 9 bases lining up with TRBD1. After removal of 4 bases from V and 5 bases from J, the junction contained 8 bases not matched to a gene. CDR3 length: 15 amino acids. Germline CDR1 SNHLY, CDR2 FYNNEI. CDR3 region: CASSAGTGKGYGYTF. The DNA of the CDR3 is TGTGCCAGCAGTGCCGGGACAGGGAAAGGGTATGGCTACACCTTC.

The rearrangement links TRBV18 to TRBJ1-2; the D gene is possibly TRBD1 (6 bases). Germline CDR1 KGHSH, CDR2 LQKENI. This CDR3 has 14 residues. V was clipped by 8 bases and J by 5 bases, with 18 bases between them. This CDR3 reads CASAPTGQEYGYTF. CDR3 nucleotide sequence: TGTGCCAGCGCCCCGACGGGACAAGAGTATGGCTACACCTTC.

This clone was seen a single time. The chain uses TRBV6-5 and TRBJ1-1; no clear D. Trimming removed 2 bases at V and 0 bases at J, with 10 bases between. The CDR3 has 15 amino acids. Germline assignment: CDR1 MNHEY and CDR2 SVGAGI. CDR3 sequence: CASSYAARLNTEAFF. CDR3 coding DNA: TGTGCCAGCAGTTACGCGGCCAGACTGAACACTGAAGCTTTCTTT.

The chain is built from TRBV6-1 and TRBJ2-7, with 9 bases that match TRBD1. In germline, CDR1 is MNHNS, CDR2 SASEGT. This CDR3 comprises 15 residues. The junction had 2 bases not matched to a gene; V was cut back by 0 bases and J by 2 bases. CDR3: CASSEARTGAYEQYF. The CDR3 DNA sequence: TGTGCCAGCAGTGAAGCCCGGACAGGGGCCTACGAGCAGTACTTC.

J is TRBJ1-2 and V is TRBV5-4; D remains unclear. V was cut by 4 bases and J by 7 bases, with 11 bases left in between. CDR1 and CDR2 (germline): SGHNT, YYREEE (reference sequence). The CDR3 spans 12 residues. CDR3 residues: CASSRGWTGYTF. The DNA for the CDR3 is TGTGCCAGCAGCAGAGGGTGGACTGGCTACACCTTC.

The CDR3 bases are TGTGCCAGCAGCTCTAACGGGGCGGGGGCCGGCGGCTACACCTTC. This codes for CASSSNGAGAGGYTF. This chain connects TRBV7-9 to TRBJ1-2; possibly TRBD1 for D (6 bases). The V and J ends lost 4 bases and 8 bases respectively, with 20 bases between them. Germline V gene lookup returns CDR1 SEHNR and CDR2 FQNEAQ (reference sequence). This CDR3 is 15 amino acids long.

As concerns this clone: This sample includes further DNA sequences coding for the same CDR3. The CDR3 is CASSPLGQGLYGYTF. CDR3 DNA: TGTGCCAGCTCACCACTCGGGCAGGGCCTCTATGGCTACACCTTC. This rearrangement joins TRBV2 to TRBJ1-2; tentatively, D is TRBD1 (5 bases). This CDR3 has 15 residues. Trimming took 8 bases from V and 4 from J, leaving 20 bases between them. Germline V CDR1 and CDR2: SNHLY, FYNNEI.

V usage is TRBV29-1 and J usage is TRBJ2-5; 7 bases map to TRBD1. Matching the DNA end better, TRBJ2-7 makes the J call doubtful. CDR1 SQVTM and CDR2 ANQGSEA come from the germline V gene. CDR3 length equals 13 residues. The CDR3 coding sequence is TGCAGCGCTTTGACAGGGAATCCTTACGAGCAGTACTTC. This gives the protein CSALTGNPYEQYF.

The chain combines TRBV6-1 with TRBJ2-2; no firm D call. The germline V gene encodes CDR1 MNHNS and CDR2 SASEGT. CDR3 length: 13 residues. With 5 bases removed from V and 2 bases from J, the gap between germline ends came to 6 bases. The chain's CDR3 is CASSLTNTGELFF. In DNA, the CDR3 is TGTGCCAGCAGTCTCACTAACACCGGGGAGCTGTTTTTT.

The chain has TRBV11-1 and TRBJ2-1; no definite D call. Germline CDR1 SGHAT, CDR2 FQDESV (reference sequence). With 1 base removed from V and 5 bases from J, the gap between germline ends came to 6 bases. The CDR3 covers 13 residues. CDR3 sequence (DNA): TGTGCCAGCAGCTTAGTAGAGGACAATGAGCAGTTCTTC. Translated: CASSLVEDNEQFF.

The sample holds a few counts of this clone. J is TRBJ1-5 and V is TRBV7-8; 9 nucleotides line up with TRBD1. Germline CDR1 and CDR2: SGHVS and FQNEAQ. The CDR3 runs 14 residues. V lost 4 bases to trimming and J lost 7 bases; unmatched junction nucleotides: 5. This CDR3 is CASSWTGVGQPQHF. As DNA, the CDR3 is TGTGCCAGCAGCTGGACAGGGGTTGGGCAGCCCCAGCATTTT. The full variable domain, in which reference TRBV7-8 and TRBJ1-5 provide the parts outside the CDR3, is GAGVSQSPRYKVAKRGQDVALRCDPISGHVSLFWYQQALGQGPEFLTYFQNEAQLDKSGLPSDRFFAERPEGSVSTLKIQRTQQEDSAVYLCASSWTGVGQPQHFGDGTRLSIL.

This clone was recorded only once. Germline is not matched at one junction end, which may reflect a read error. V gene TRBV7-7 combines with J gene TRBJ2-7; a weak D match, TRBD1 (6 bases). The CDR3 length is 14 residues. Germline lookup yields CDR1 SSHAT and CDR2 FNYEAQ (reference sequence). As DNA, the CDR3 is TGTGCTAGCAGCCAAACCCCAGGGGTGCGCGAGCAGTACTTC. Its translation is CASSQTPGVREQYF. Filled out from reference TRBV7-7 and TRBJ2-7, the complete variable domain reads GAGVSQSPRYKVTKRGQDVTLRCDPISSHATLYWYQQALGQGPEFLTYFNYEAQPDKSGLPSDRFSAERPEGSISTLTIQRTEQRDSAMYRCASSQTPGVREQYFGPGTRLTVT.

The CDR3 DNA is TGTGCCTGGAGGGAAAAGGTCACAGGGAGCTATAATTCACCCCTCCACTTT. Residues: CAWREKVTGSYNSPLHF. The chain joins TRBV30 to TRBJ1-6, with D maybe TRBD1 (6 bases). The CDR3 totals 17 residues. Germline values: CDR1 GTSNPN, CDR2 SVGIG (reference sequence). V lost 3 bases and J lost 3, with 18 bases in between. The whole variable domain, filled in from reference TRBV30 and TRBJ1-6, reads SQTIHQWPATLVQPVGSPLSLECTVEGTSNPNLYWYRQAAGRGLQLLFYSVGIGQISSEVPQNLSASRPQDRQFILSSKKLLLSDSGFYLCAWREKVTGSYNSPLHFGNGTRLTVT.

The chain employs TRBV11-2 and TRBJ2-5, with a weak D call TRBD1 (6 bases). Germline V gives CDR1 SGHAT, CDR2 FQNNGV. The CDR3 runs 15 residues. The V and J ends lost 5 bases and 5 bases respectively, with 18 bases between them. The CDR3 DNA sequence: TGTGCCAGCAGCCAGAGTGAATGGGGGCGGGAGACCCAGTACTTC. This translates into CASSQSEWGRETQYF.

In its sample, this clone was seen once. The V call is TRBV10-3, the J call TRBJ1-4; 8 nucleotides align to TRBD1. Germline CDR1 is ENHRY and CDR2 is SYGVKD. The ends lost 10 bases at V and 6 bases at J; junction bases unmatched: 7. The CDR3 contains 13 residues. The DNA for the CDR3 is TGTGCCAGCCGACAGGGGCCGGATGAAAAACTGTTTTTT. It specifies CASRQGPDEKLFF.

The V and J genes are TRBV14 and TRBJ1-2; 7 positions agree with TRBD1. The CDR3 has 15 residues. V was pared by 6 bases and J by 5 bases, with 12 bases of the junction left unmatched. CDR1 is SGHDN and CDR2 is FVKESK in the germline V gene. CDR3 sequence reads: CASSRAGTVGYGYTF. DNA for the CDR3: TGTGCCAGCAGTCGCGCAGGGACAGTGGGGTATGGCTACACCTTC.

The chain links TRBV5-4 to TRBJ2-2; TRBD2 matches 14 bases. The CDR3 loop spans 19 amino acids. The ends lost 3 bases at V and 8 bases at J; junction bases unmatched: 15. In germline, CDR1 is SGHNT, CDR2 YYREEE (reference sequence). CDR3 amino acids: CASSSGTSGGPARWGELFF. CDR3 in DNA: TGTGCCAGCAGCTCGGGGACTAGCGGGGGCCCCGCAAGGTGGGGGGAGCTGTTTTTT.

The V gene is TRBV5-1, the J gene TRBJ2-7; TRBD1 aligns across 7 bases. The V gene's germline CDR1 is SGHRS and CDR2 YFSETQ. This CDR3 is 19 amino acids long. The J segment lost 1 base and the V segment lost 0 bases, leaving 16 bases of the junction unmatched. CDR3 loop: CASSLERWSGGEASYEQYF. The CDR3 DNA is TGCGCCAGCAGCTTGGAACGCTGGTCAGGGGGAGAAGCTTCCTACGAGCAGTACTTC.

The J gene is TRBJ1-6, the V gene TRBV19; the match to TRBD1 covers 9 bases. The trim removed 11 bases at V and 10 bases at J, leaving 12 bases unmatched. The CDR3 runs to 14 residues. Looked up from germline, CDR1 is LNHDA and CDR2 is SQIVND (reference sequence). The CDR3 nucleotides are TGTGCCTCCCAAGGGACAGGGTTGGGGTCACCCCTCCACTTT. It specifies CASQGTGLGSPLHF.

The chain employs TRBV5-4 and TRBJ2-1; 8 bases fit TRBD1. J gave up 4 bases and V 5 bases, and 8 bases lay outside the gene matches. CDR1 is SGHNT and CDR2 is YYREEE in the germline V gene (reference sequence). The CDR3 length is 15 residues. The DNA for the CDR3 is TGTGCCAGCAGTTTACCGGGACAGGTATACAATGAGCAGTTCTTC. It codes for CASSLPGQVYNEQFF.

V and J are TRBV9 and TRBJ1-5; no clear D. Trimming stripped 4 bases from V and 1 base from J, with 12 bases between. The CDR3 has 15 residues. Germline CDR1 and CDR2: SGDLS and YYNGEE. CDR3 in amino acids: CASSRGPLSNQPQHF. The CDR3 nucleotides are TGTGCCAGCAGCCGCGGCCCACTCAGCAATCAGCCCCAGCATTTT. The variable domain in full, completed from reference TRBV9 and TRBJ1-5, reads DSGVTQTPKHLITATGQRVTLRCSPRSGDLSVYWYQQSLDQGLQFLIQYYNGEERAKGNILERFSAQQFPDLHSELNLSSLELGDSALYFCASSRGPLSNQPQHFGDGTRLSIL.

This clone was seen a handful of times. The rearrangement joins TRBV6-1 to TRBJ1-1; D may be TRBD1 (6 bases). CDR1 MNHNS and CDR2 SASEGT come from the germline V gene. The V end lost 6 bases, the J end lost 0 bases, and 8 bases lay between the germline ends. The CDR3 sequence is 13 residues long. Written as DNA, the CDR3 is TGTGCCAGCAGCCAGGGGATGAACACTGAAGCTTTCTTT. Encoded protein: CASSQGMNTEAFF.